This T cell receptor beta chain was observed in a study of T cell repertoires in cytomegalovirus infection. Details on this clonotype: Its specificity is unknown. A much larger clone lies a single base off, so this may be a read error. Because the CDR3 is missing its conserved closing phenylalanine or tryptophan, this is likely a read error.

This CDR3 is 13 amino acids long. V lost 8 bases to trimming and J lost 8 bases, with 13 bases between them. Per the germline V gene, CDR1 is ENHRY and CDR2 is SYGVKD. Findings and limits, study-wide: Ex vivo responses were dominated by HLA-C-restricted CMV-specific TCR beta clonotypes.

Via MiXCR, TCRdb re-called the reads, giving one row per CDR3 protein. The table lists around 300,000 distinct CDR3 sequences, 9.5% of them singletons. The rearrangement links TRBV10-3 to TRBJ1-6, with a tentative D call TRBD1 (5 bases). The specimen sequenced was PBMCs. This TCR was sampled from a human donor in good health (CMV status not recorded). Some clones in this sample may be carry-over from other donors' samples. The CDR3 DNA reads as TGTGCCATCGCCCCAGGGATCGATTCACCCCTCCACATT. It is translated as CAIAPGIDSPLHI.